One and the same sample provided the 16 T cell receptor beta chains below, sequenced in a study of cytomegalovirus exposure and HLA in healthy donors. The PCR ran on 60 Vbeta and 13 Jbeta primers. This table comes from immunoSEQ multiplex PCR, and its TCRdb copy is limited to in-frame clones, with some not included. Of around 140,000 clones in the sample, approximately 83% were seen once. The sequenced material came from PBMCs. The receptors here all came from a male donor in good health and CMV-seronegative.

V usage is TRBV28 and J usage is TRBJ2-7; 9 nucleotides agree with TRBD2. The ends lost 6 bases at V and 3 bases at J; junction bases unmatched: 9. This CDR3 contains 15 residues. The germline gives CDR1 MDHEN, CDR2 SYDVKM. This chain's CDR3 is CASSRGVAGVYEQYF. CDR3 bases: TGTGCCAGCAGCCGGGGGGTAGCGGGAGTCTACGAGCAGTACTTC.

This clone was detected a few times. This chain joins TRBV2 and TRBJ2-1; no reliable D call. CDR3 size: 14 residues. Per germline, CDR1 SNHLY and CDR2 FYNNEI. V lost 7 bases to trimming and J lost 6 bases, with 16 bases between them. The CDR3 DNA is TGTGCCAGCACCGAAAGTGAACTCTTCAATGAGCAGTTCTTC. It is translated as CASTESELFNEQFF. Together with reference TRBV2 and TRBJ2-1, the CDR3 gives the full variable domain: EPEVTQTPSHQVTQMGQEVILRCVPISNHLYFYWYRQILGQKVEFLVSFYNNEISEKSEIFDDQFSVERPDGSNFTLKIRSTKLEDSAMYFCASTESELFNEQFFGPGTRLTVL.

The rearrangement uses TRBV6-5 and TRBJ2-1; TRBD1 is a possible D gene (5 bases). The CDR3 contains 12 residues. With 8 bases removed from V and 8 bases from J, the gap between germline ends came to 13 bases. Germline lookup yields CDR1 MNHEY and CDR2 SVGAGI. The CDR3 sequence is CASLGPGHEQFF. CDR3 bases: TGTGCCAGCCTGGGGCCTGGGCATGAGCAGTTCTTC.

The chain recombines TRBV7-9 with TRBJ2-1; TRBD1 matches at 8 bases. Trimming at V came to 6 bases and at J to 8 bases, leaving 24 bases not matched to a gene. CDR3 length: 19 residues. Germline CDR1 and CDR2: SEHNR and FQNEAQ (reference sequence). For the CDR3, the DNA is TGTGCCAGCAGTTACCCTTCCGGGACAGGTCGCGCCGGTCTCGATGAGCAGTTCTTC. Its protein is CASSYPSGTGRAGLDEQFF.

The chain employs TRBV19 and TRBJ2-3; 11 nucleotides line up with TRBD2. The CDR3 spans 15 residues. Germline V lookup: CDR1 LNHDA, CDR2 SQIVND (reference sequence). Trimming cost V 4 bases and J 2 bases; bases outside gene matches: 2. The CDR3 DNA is TGTGCCAGTAGTACGACTAGCGGGAACACAGATACGCAGTATTTT. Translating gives CASSTTSGNTDTQYF.

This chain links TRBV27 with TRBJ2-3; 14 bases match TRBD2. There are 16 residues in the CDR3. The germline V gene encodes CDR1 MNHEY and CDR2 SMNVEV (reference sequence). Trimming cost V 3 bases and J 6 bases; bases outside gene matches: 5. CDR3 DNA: TGTGCCAGCAGTTTTGGGACTAGCGGGAGTTGGGATACGCAGTATTTT. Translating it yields CASSFGTSGSWDTQYF.

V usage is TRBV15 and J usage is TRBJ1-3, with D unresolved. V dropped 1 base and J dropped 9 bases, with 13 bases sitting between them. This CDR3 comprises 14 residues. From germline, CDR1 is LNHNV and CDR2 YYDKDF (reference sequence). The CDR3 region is CATSRAGGGATIYF. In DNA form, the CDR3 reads TGTGCCACCAGCAGAGCCGGAGGAGGAGCCACCATATATTTT.

DNA for the CDR3: TGTGCCAGCGGGGCCCCAGCTAGATCCTACGAGCAGTACTTC. Its protein product is CASGAPARSYEQYF. This chain joins TRBV27 and TRBJ2-7; a weak D match, TRBD1 (5 bases). Per germline, CDR1 MNHEY and CDR2 SMNVEV (reference sequence). V shed 8 bases and J shed 1 base, with 15 bases lying between them. The CDR3 covers 14 residues.

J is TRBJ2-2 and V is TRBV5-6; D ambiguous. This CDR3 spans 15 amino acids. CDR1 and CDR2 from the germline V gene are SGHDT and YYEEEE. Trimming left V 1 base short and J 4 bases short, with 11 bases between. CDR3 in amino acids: CASSLIPSSTGELFF. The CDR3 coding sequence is TGTGCCAGCAGCTTGATACCTTCGAGCACCGGGGAGCTGTTTTTT.

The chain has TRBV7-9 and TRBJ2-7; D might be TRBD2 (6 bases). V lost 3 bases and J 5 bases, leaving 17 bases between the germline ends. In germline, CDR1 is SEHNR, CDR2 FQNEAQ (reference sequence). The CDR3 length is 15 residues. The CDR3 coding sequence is TGTGCCAGCAGCTTCGGAGGGTTTTCTTTCGACGAGCAGTACTTC. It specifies CASSFGGFSFDEQYF.

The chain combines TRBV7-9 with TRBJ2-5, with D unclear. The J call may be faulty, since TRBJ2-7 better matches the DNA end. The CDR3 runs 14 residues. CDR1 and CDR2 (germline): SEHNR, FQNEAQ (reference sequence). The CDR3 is CASSPIAGGYEQYF. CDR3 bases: TGTGCCAGCAGCCCAATCGCCGGCGGATACGAGCAGTACTTC.

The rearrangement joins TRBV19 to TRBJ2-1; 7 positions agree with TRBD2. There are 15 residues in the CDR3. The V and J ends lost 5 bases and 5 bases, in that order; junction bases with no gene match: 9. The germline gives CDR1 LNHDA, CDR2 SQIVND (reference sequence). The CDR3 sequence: CASSASSGANNEQFF. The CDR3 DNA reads TGTGCCAGTAGTGCATCTAGCGGAGCGAACAATGAGCAGTTCTTC. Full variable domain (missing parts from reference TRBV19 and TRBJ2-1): DGGITQSPKYLFRKEGQNVTLSCEQNLNHDAMYWYRQDPGQGLRLIYYSQIVNDFQKGDIAEGYSVSREKKESFPLTVTSAQKNPTAFYLCASSASSGANNEQFFGPGTRLTVL.

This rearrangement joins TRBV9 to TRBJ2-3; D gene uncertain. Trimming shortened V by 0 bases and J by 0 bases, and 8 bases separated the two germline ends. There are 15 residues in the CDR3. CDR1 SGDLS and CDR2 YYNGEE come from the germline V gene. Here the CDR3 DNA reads TGTGCCAGCAGCGTAGTAGCCCGAAGCACAGATACGCAGTATTTT. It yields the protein CASSVVARSTDTQYF.

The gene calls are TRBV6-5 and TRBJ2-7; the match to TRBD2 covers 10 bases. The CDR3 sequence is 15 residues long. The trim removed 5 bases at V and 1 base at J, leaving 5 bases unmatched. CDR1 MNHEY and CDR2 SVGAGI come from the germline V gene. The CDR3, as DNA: TGTGCCAGCAGTCAAGAGACTAGCGGGTCCTACGAGCAGTACTTC. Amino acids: CASSQETSGSYEQYF.

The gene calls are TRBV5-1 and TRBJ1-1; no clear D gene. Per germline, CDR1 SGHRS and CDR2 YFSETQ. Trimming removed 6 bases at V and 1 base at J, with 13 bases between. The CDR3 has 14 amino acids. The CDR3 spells CASKRGSENTEAFF. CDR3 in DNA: TGCGCCAGCAAACGCGGTTCCGAGAACACTGAAGCTTTCTTT. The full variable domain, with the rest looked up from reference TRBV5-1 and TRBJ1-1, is KAGVTQTPRYLIKTRGQQVTLSCSPISGHRSVSWYQQTPGQGLQFLFEYFSETQRNKGNFPGRFSGRQFSNSRSEMNVSTLELGDSALYLCASKRGSENTEAFFGQGTRLTVV.

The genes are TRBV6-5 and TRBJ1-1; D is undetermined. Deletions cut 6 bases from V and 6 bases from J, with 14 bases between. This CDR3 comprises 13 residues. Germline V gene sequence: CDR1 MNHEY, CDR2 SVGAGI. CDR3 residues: CASRPGLGAEAFF. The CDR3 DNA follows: TGTGCCAGCAGGCCGGGCCTCGGGGCTGAAGCTTTCTTT.